Listed below are T cell receptor beta chains from one sample, sequenced in a study of blood T cells in healthy people across ages. Each CDR3 protein gets one entry after TCRdb re-called the 5' RACE reads with MiXCR. This sample has over a million distinct CDR3 sequences, with 40% to 55% found just once. Sequenced: blood. These receptors were obtained from an older woman in good health. Each CDR3 is given without its conserved first and last residue. A D gene is named only where the DNA matches it firmly. Size is stated for part of the rows, as once, few or many counts, or as a class when the clone is expanded.

few TRBV6-2/TRBV6-3 TRBD2 ASSSTSGRSSSSTDTQY
. TRBV24-1 . ATSDPDGARGYT
. TRBV6-6 . ASSYGGGLNQPQH
. TRBV5-6 TRBD1 ASSLTGDVGELF
many TRBV7-2 TRBD1 ASSSGQGATDTQY
few TRBV7-9 . ASSPGLHQRWAF
. TRBV15 . ATVLDSSREQF
. TRBV5-6 TRBD2 ASSHGLAGGTTDTQY
. TRBV6-1 . ASSEANFAYEQY
once TRBV13 . ASTFTATGRSVNTQY
. TRBV27 . ATQPTSRETQY
few TRBV5-1 . ASSTGPGQSQGYT
. TRBV7-9 . ASSSTGRLDTQY